This section outlines one T cell receptor beta chain sequence together with its context. TCRdb's copy holds only in-frame clones and misses some; the assay was immunoSEQ multiplex PCR. The sample yields some 200,000 clones, 70% to 90% seen once. The source of the sample is a study of blood T cell repertoires in COVID-19. V lost 0 bases and J 3 bases, leaving 18 bases between the germline ends. Germline V gene data show CDR1 as MNHEY and CDR2 as SMNVEV (reference sequence). The CDR3 runs to 17 residues. Enrollees, about 18 to 90 years old, lived in 24 US areas. The source of this sequence is a woman between 35 and 50 years old with acute COVID-19. V usage is TRBV27 and J usage is TRBJ2-7; tentative D call: TRBD1 (6 bases). Sequencing was carried out using PBMCs or T cells enriched from blood (not recorded which). The CDR3 here is CASSLSIRQANFYEQYF. In nucleotides, the CDR3 is TGTGCCAGCAGTTTATCGATAAGACAGGCCAATTTCTACGAGCAGTACTTC.